This T cell receptor beta chain came from a study of T cell responses to AZD1222 COVID-19 vaccine. Germline CDR1 reads KGHSH; CDR2 reads LQKENI. The CDR3 totals 15 residues. The V end was cut by 6 bases, the J end by 6 bases, with 20 bases between. To note about this clone: Its antigen is unidentified.

Study results and limitations: The number of AZD1222 recipients seropositive at baseline was only 5 to 7.

TCRdb's copy holds only in-frame clones and misses some; the assay was immunoSEQ multiplex PCR. The table lists roughly 120,000 clones, 85% to 95% of them singletons. The sequencing used peripheral blood, collected on day 0 of AZD1222 vaccination. The origin of this receptor is an adult in good health. V usage is TRBV18 and J usage is TRBJ1-2; D ambiguous. CDR3 nucleotides: TGTGCCAGCTCCACCGGCAGGTCGGGGTTTGATGGCTACACCTTC. Translated, it gives CASSTGRSGFDGYTF. Variable domain in full (rest from reference TRBV18 and TRBJ1-2): NAGVMQNPRHLVRRRGQEARLRCSPMKGHSHVYWYRQLPEEGLKFMVYLQKENIIDESGMPKERFSAEFPKEGPSILRIQQVVRGDSAAYFCASSTGRSGFDGYTFGSGTRLTVV.